A single sample is the source of the 5 T cell receptor beta chains below, sequenced in a study of T cell repertoires in cytomegalovirus infection. TCRdb reprocessed the reads via MiXCR and lists one record per CDR3 protein. The sample lists 250,000 or so distinct CDR3 sequences; about 15% were seen once. The source material was CD8+ T cells from PBMCs. Receptors were obtained from a human donor in good health (CMV status not recorded). Some clones in this sample may be carry-over from other donors' samples.

This clonotype was observed a handful of times. The rearrangement links TRBV2 to TRBJ2-2; 7 nucleotides match TRBD2. CDR1 SNHLY and CDR2 FYNNEI come from the germline V gene. The CDR3 is made up of 12 amino acids. V shed 8 bases and J 4 bases; nucleotides not matched to a gene: 1. CDR3 sequence: CASSGGTGELFF. The CDR3, as DNA: TGTGCCAGCTCGGGGGGCACCGGGGAGCTGTTTTTT.

On this clonotype itself: Germline and junction disagree at one end, which may indicate a read error. This rearrangement joins TRBV20-1 to TRBJ1-1; D not resolved. This CDR3 spans 15 amino acids. The V gene's germline CDR1 is DFQATT and CDR2 SNEGSKA (reference sequence). This chain's CDR3 is CSARADMGINTEAFF. DNA of the CDR3: TGCAGTGCCAGAGCGGATATGGGGATTAACACTGAAGCTTTCTTT.

This clonotype was observed at least ten times. The chain joins TRBV12-3 or TRBV12-4 to TRBJ1-1; no clear D gene. The CDR3 spans 12 residues. Trimming took off 3 bases at V and 10 bases at J, with 12 bases between the two ends. CDR3 region: CASSFLPSTAFF. The CDR3, as DNA: TGTGCCAGCAGTTTTCTTCCAAGCACAGCTTTCTTT.

The rearrangement joins TRBV27 to TRBJ1-1; a weak D match, TRBD1 (6 bases). Trimming shortened V by 4 bases and J by 0 bases, and 9 bases separated the two germline ends. From germline, CDR1 is MNHEY and CDR2 SMNVEV (reference sequence). The CDR3 spans 14 residues. CDR3 nucleotides: TGTGCCAGCAGTTACAACAGGGTGAACACTGAAGCTTTCTTT. The encoded protein is CASSYNRVNTEAFF.

This clonotype was seen at least ten times. The chain joins TRBV7-9 to TRBJ2-1; D call uncertain. CDR1 is SEHNR and CDR2 is FQNEAQ in the germline V gene (reference sequence). This CDR3 has 14 residues. V lost 3 bases and J 3 bases, leaving 9 bases between the germline ends. The CDR3, as DNA: TGTGCCAGCAGCTTTGAACAGAGCTACAATGAGCAGTTCTTC. This translates into CASSFEQSYNEQFF. Filled out from reference TRBV7-9 and TRBJ2-1, the complete variable domain reads DTGVSQNPRHKITKRGQNVTFRCDPISEHNRLYWYRQTLGQGPEFLTYFQNEAQLEKSRLLSDRFSAERPKGSFSTLEIQRTEQGDSAMYLCASSFEQSYNEQFFGPGTRLTVL.